The rows below give T cell receptor beta chains drawn from one sample of a study of beta chain features in type 1 diabetes. Sequencing used immunoSEQ multiplex PCR; TCRdb keeps in-frame clones, though not all of them. The table shows under 400,000 clones, with around 20% occurring only once. Sequencing was performed on naive CD4+ T cells from blood. These receptors were collected from a woman aged 18-29 years in good health. The CDR3 runs from the conserved cysteine through the conserved F or W. D genes are given only for firm matches. Size tells how often a clone was seen (once, few, many) or the class of an expanded clone, and some rows leave it out.

d_call j_call v_call clone_size cdr3_aa cdr3_nt
. TRBJ2-5 TRBV21-1 . CEYTGTEKEETQYF TGTGAATATACCGGGACAGAGAAGGAAGAGACCCAGTACTTC
TRBD1 TRBJ2-7 TRBV7-3 . CASSLDRGISYEQYF TGTGCCAGCAGCTTGGACAGGGGGATCTCCTACGAGCAGTACTTC
TRBD1 TRBJ2-3 TRBV5-8 few CASSFGQGGTDTQYF TGTGCCAGCAGCTTTGGACAGGGAGGCACAGATACGCAGTATTTT
TRBD1 TRBJ1-1 TRBV6-6 . CASSPGTGENTEAFF TGTGCCAGCTCCCCGGGGACAGGGGAGAACACTGAAGCTTTCTTT
. TRBJ1-5 TRBV30 few CAWSAGYSNQPQHF TGTGCCTGGAGTGCGGGTTATAGCAATCAGCCCCAGCATTTT
. TRBJ2-7 TRBV7-2 few CASSLGAFYEQYF TGTGCCAGCAGCTTAGGGGCCTTTTACGAGCAGTACTTC
TRBD1 TRBJ1-5 TRBV19 . CASGGQGGYNQPQHF TGTGCCAGTGGTGGACAGGGAGGCTACAATCAGCCCCAGCATTTT
TRBD2 TRBJ2-1 TRBV5-4 . CASSQWTRREVGEQFF TGTGCCAGCAGCCAATGGACTAGGAGGGAGGTGGGTGAGCAGTTCTTC
TRBD1 TRBJ2-7 TRBV7-9 few CASSPPGQGLYEQYF TGTGCCAGCAGCCCCCCCGGACAGGGGCTCTACGAGCAGTACTTC
TRBD1 TRBJ2-1 TRBV27 . CASSYRGYEQFF TGTGCCAGCAGTTACAGGGGCTATGAGCAGTTCTTC
TRBD2 TRBJ2-1 TRBV4-2 once CASSRRASGGLGGYNEQFF TGTGCCAGCAGCCGAAGGGCTAGCGGGGGGCTTGGGGGCTACAATGAGCAGTTCTTC
. TRBJ1-1 TRBV5-1 few CASSLQGGNTEAFF TGCGCCAGCAGCTTACAGGGCGGGAACACTGAAGCTTTCTTT
. TRBJ1-6 TRBV7-8 . CASSPGRGTSHSPLHF TGTGCCAGCAGCCCCGGTCGGGGGACCTCCCATTCACCCCTCCACTTT
TRBD2 TRBJ2-7 TRBV5-1 . CASSSLIGRADYEQYF TGCGCCAGCAGCTCCCTGATCGGGAGGGCCGACTACGAGCAGTACTTC
. TRBJ1-6 TRBV4-3 . CASSQGWGGGYNSPLHF TGCGCCAGCAGCCAAGGATGGGGGGGAGGATATAATTCACCCCTCCACTTT
TRBD2 TRBJ2-1 TRBV28 . CASSPGERGGLNEQFF TGTGCCAGCAGTCCAGGGGAGCGGGGGGGCCTTAATGAGCAGTTCTTC
TRBD1 TRBJ1-1 TRBV4-1 few CASSQDRGLKAFF TGCGCCAGCAGCCAGGACAGGGGTCTGAAAGCTTTCTTT
TRBD1 TRBJ1-1 TRBV9 . CASSVGDRGGEAFF TGTGCCAGCAGCGTAGGGGACAGGGGGGGTGAAGCTTTCTTT
. TRBJ2-1 TRBV5-1 . CASSWTAGAHNEQFF TGCGCCAGCAGCTGGACGGCAGGGGCCCACAATGAGCAGTTCTTC
TRBD2 TRBJ2-3 TRBV12-5 few CASGLGHSGGYTDTQYF TGTGCTAGTGGTTTGGGACATAGCGGGGGTTACACAGATACGCAGTATTTT
. TRBJ1-4 TRBV18 few CASSPQEEEKLFF TGTGCCAGCTCACCACAGGAGGAGGAAAAACTGTTTTTT
. TRBJ2-7 TRBV7-2 . CASSLSSYEQYF TGTGCCAGCAGTTTGAGCTCCTACGAGCAGTACTTC
TRBD2 TRBJ2-1 TRBV5-1 few CASSLGLAIEQFF TGCGCCAGCAGCTTGGGACTAGCGATTGAGCAGTTCTTC
TRBD2 TRBJ2-5 TRBV29-1 few CSVMKGIAGGGGETQYF TGCAGCGTCATGAAGGGAATAGCGGGAGGGGGCGGAGAGACCCAGTACTTC
TRBD1 TRBJ2-7 TRBV4-3 . CASSQAGTGAVQYF TGCGCCAGCAGCCAAGCCGGGACAGGGGCGGTACAGTACTTC
. TRBJ2-6 TRBV30 . CAWSIGQSNSGANVLTF TGTGCCTGGAGTATCGGACAGTCGAACTCTGGGGCCAACGTCCTGACTTTC
TRBD2 TRBJ2-7 TRBV2 few CASSADSGRYF TGTGCCAGCAGCGCCGATAGCGGGAGGTACTTC
. TRBJ1-6 TRBV5-1 . CASSLEGGPYNSPLHF TGCGCCAGCAGCTTGGAGGGAGGACCCTATAATTCACCCCTCCACTTT
. TRBJ2-3 TRBV4-1 few CASSQDIVTDTQYF TGCGCCAGCAGCCAAGATATCGTCACAGATACGCAGTATTTT
TRBD2 TRBJ2-3 TRBV6-1 . CASIRGGADADTQYF TGTGCCAGCATTCGCGGGGGGGCGGACGCAGATACGCAGTATTTT
. TRBJ1-6 TRBV9 . CASSPGIVPSNSPLHF TGTGCCAGCAGCCCCGGGATTGTGCCCAGCAATTCACCCCTCCACTTT
TRBD1 TRBJ1-2 TRBV30 few CAWSVAPPRRDSYGYTF TGTGCCTGGAGTGTAGCCCCTCCCCGCCGGGACAGCTATGGCTACACCTTC
TRBD2 TRBJ2-3 TRBV5-1 . CASSTGRGGETDTQYF TGCGCCAGCAGCACTGGACGGGGAGGGGAGACAGATACGCAGTATTTT
. TRBJ1-5 TRBV5-1 . CASSFTGTDQPQHF TGCGCCAGCAGCTTCACAGGTACGGATCAGCCCCAGCATTTT
. TRBJ1-3 TRBV7-9 few CASSPSEGSGNTIYF TGTGCCAGCAGTCCCTCTGAGGGCTCTGGAAACACCATATATTTT
. TRBJ1-2 TRBV7-9 few CASSLAMGGYGYTF TGTGCCAGCAGCTTAGCGATGGGGGGCTATGGCTACACCTTC
TRBD1 TRBJ1-1 TRBV5-1 . CASSLASGGPEAFF TGCGCCAGCAGCTTGGCCTCAGGGGGACCTGAAGCTTTCTTT
TRBD1 TRBJ2-1 TRBV5-1 . CASSGGQGFHEQFF TGCGCCAGCAGCGGGGGACAGGGTTTCCATGAGCAGTTCTTC
TRBD2 TRBJ2-7 TRBV14 . CASSPPLGLSRNYEQYF TGTGCCAGCAGCCCCCCCCTGGGACTATCGCGAAACTACGAGCAGTACTTC
TRBD2 TRBJ2-7 TRBV11-2 . CASSLENGASGRTSSYEQYF TGTGCCAGCAGCTTAGAGAACGGGGCTAGCGGGAGGACTAGCTCCTACGAGCAGTACTTC
. TRBJ2-1 TRBV9 few CASSRNYNEQFF TGTGCCAGCAGCCGTAATTACAATGAGCAGTTCTTC
. TRBJ1-2 TRBV29-1 few CSDRQWGRGHGYTF TGCAGCGACAGACAGTGGGGCAGGGGTCATGGCTACACCTTC
. TRBJ2-1 TRBV6-5 . CASSYSAAAKQFF TGTGCCAGCAGTTACTCTGCCGCGGCTAAGCAGTTCTTC
. TRBJ1-2 TRBV5-1 . CASSLAEHNYGYTF TGCGCCAGCAGCTTGGCGGAGCATAACTATGGCTACACCTTC
. TRBJ2-1 TRBV30 . CAWSSIGNEQFF TGTGCCTGGAGTTCAATCGGCAATGAGCAGTTCTTC
. TRBJ2-5 TRBV11-2 . CASSLVTGSDVGTQYF TGTGCCAGCAGCTTAGTAACGGGGTCCGACGTGGGGACCCAGTACTTC
. TRBJ1-2 TRBV19 . CASRIGQTYGYTF TGTGCCAGTAGGATCGGACAGACCTATGGCTACACCTTC
. TRBJ2-3 TRBV5-1 few CASSLRSDTQYF TGCGCCAGCAGCTTGCGGTCAGATACGCAGTATTTT
TRBD2 TRBJ2-1 TRBV30 . CAWSAMGTSGRGEQFF TGTGCCTGGAGTGCAATGGGGACTAGCGGGAGAGGTGAGCAGTTCTTC
. TRBJ2-7 TRBV9 few CASSFGSDYSYEQYF TGTGCCAGCAGCTTCGGGTCGGACTACTCCTACGAGCAGTACTTC
TRBD2 TRBJ2-3 TRBV29-1 few CSVRTSGTTDTQYF TGCAGCGTGAGGACTAGCGGGACCACAGATACGCAGTATTTT
TRBD1 TRBJ1-5 TRBV2 . CASKFTGVGDQPQHF TGTGCCAGCAAATTCACAGGGGTGGGGGATCAGCCCCAGCATTTT
. TRBJ2-1 TRBV28 . CASSSPGKQEQFF TGTGCCAGCAGTTCCCCGGGGAAGCAGGAGCAGTTCTTC
TRBD2 TRBJ2-1 TRBV4-2 few CASSQEASGAYYNEQFF TGTGCCAGCAGCCAAGAGGCTAGCGGGGCATACTACAATGAGCAGTTCTTC
. TRBJ2-7 TRBV5-1 . CASSLGTNSYEQYF TGCGCCAGCAGCCTCGGGACAAACTCCTACGAGCAGTACTTC